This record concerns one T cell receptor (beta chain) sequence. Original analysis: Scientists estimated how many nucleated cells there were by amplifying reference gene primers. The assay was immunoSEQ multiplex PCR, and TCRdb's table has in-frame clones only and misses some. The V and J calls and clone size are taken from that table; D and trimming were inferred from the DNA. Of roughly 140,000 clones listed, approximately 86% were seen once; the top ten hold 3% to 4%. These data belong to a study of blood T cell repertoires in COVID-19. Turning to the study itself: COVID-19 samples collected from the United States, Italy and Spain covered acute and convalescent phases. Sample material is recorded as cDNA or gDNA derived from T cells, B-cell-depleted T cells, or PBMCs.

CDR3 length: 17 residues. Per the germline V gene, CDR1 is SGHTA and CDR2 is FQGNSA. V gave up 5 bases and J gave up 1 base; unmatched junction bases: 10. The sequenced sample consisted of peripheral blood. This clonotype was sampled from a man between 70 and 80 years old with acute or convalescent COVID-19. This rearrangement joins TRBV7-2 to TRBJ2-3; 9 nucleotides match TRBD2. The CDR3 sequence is CASSPLSGRPGTDTQYF. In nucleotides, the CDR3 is TGTGCCAGCAGCCCCCTTAGCGGGAGACCGGGCACAGATACGCAGTATTTT.